This TCR beta chain appears in the sequencing data of a study of Graves' ophthalmopathy and Graves' hyperthyroidism. Study at large: Peripheral blood samples were taken at initial diagnosis, before any treatment.

Per germline, CDR1 MDHEN and CDR2 SYDVKM. Trimming stripped 10 bases from V and 4 bases from J, with 16 bases between. The CDR3 consists of 13 residues. Amplification of the TCR beta CDR3 regions used RNA transcripts (as template). Second-round multiplex PCR followed a first-round RT-PCR using HTBI primers. MiXCR, run by TCRdb on the multiplex PCR reads, gives a single entry per CDR3 protein. The data show just over 600,000 distinct CDR3 sequences, about a fifth seen once. The sequenced material came from peripheral blood. The V and J genes are TRBV28 and TRBJ1-2, with D possibly being TRBD1 (5 bases). This TCR was recovered from a woman between 18 and 29 years old with stable Graves' hyperthyroidism. Some clones in this sample may be carry-over from other donors' samples. CDR3 amino acids: CATLKGSSYGYTF. As DNA, the CDR3 is TGTGCCACCTTAAAGGGGAGCAGCTATGGCTACACCTTC.